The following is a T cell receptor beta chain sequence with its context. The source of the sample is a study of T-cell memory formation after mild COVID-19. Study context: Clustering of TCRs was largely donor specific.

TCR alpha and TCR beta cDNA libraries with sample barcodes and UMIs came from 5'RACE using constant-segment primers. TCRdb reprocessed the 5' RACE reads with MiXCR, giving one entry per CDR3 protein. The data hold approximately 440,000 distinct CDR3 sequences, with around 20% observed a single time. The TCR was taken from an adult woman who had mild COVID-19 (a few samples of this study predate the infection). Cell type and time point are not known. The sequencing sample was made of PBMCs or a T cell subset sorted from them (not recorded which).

CDR3 nucleotide sequence: TGCAGTGCTAGACGCGGGTCATTAACGGGCAATCAGCCCCAGCATTTT. Translated: CSARRGSLTGNQPQHF. The V call is TRBV20-1, the J call TRBJ1-5; D uncertain. Trimming cost V 2 bases and J 2 bases, with 16 bases left between them. The CDR3 is 16 amino acids. Germline CDR1 DFQATT, CDR2 SNEGSKA (reference sequence).